What follows are 19 T cell receptor beta chains derived from one specimen sequenced in a study of cytomegalovirus exposure and HLA in healthy donors. The PCR employed 60 Vbeta primers together with 13 Jbeta primers. Libraries were prepared by immunoSEQ multiplex PCR; TCRdb keeps only in-frame clonotypes and omits some of them. The sample holds approximately 160,000 clones; roughly four fifths are singletons and the top ten take 4% to 6%. The specimen sequenced was PBMCs. These receptors came from a girl aged 10-17 years in good health and CMV-seropositive.

This rearrangement joins TRBV5-1 to TRBJ1-1; TRBD1 aligns across 9 bases. Germline V gives CDR1 SGHRS, CDR2 YFSETQ. This CDR3 spans 16 amino acids. The J segment lost 0 bases and the V segment lost 0 bases, leaving 3 bases of the junction unmatched. CDR3 in DNA: TGCGCCAGCAGCTTGGGTCGGGACAGGGTGAACACTGAAGCTTTCTTT. This codes for CASSLGRDRVNTEAFF.

This clone was observed a single time. The chain uses TRBV7-3 and TRBJ1-6; D unclear. In germline, CDR1 is SGHTA, CDR2 FQGTGA. The CDR3 totals 15 residues. Trimming stripped 2 bases from V and 6 bases from J, with 11 bases between. CDR3 in amino acids: CASSLGVVGNSPLHF. In nucleotides, the CDR3 is TGTGCCAGCAGCTTAGGTGTAGTCGGTAATTCACCCCTCCACTTT.

V usage is TRBV19 and J usage is TRBJ1-2, with no clear D. The CDR3 sequence is 13 residues long. V lost 6 bases to trimming and J lost 2 bases, with 10 bases between them. In germline, CDR1 is LNHDA, CDR2 SQIVND (reference sequence). The CDR3 DNA sequence: TGTGCCAGTAGGCCGAGGAAGAACTATGGCTACACCTTC. It encodes CASRPRKNYGYTF.

This clone appeared a single time. This rearrangement joins TRBV7-9 to TRBJ2-7, with TRBD2 matching over 7 bases. Trimming cost V 3 bases and J 3 bases; bases outside gene matches: 11. The CDR3 sequence is 16 residues long. Germline loops: CDR1 SEHNR, CDR2 FQNEAQ (reference sequence). CDR3 nucleotide sequence: TGTGCCAGCAGCTTTAACAGGATTGGGGGGGACTACGAGCAGTACTTC. It is translated as CASSFNRIGGDYEQYF. Together with reference TRBV7-9 and TRBJ2-7, the CDR3 gives the full variable domain: DTGVSQNPRHKITKRGQNVTFRCDPISEHNRLYWYRQTLGQGPEFLTYFQNEAQLEKSRLLSDRFSAERPKGSFSTLEIQRTEQGDSAMYLCASSFNRIGGDYEQYFGPGTRLTVT.

This chain connects TRBV9 to TRBJ1-5; 8 bases are shared with TRBD1. The length of the CDR3 is 13 residues. Germline values: CDR1 SGDLS, CDR2 YYNGEE. The ends lost 4 bases at V and 11 bases at J; junction bases unmatched: 8. The CDR3 DNA sequence: TGTGCCAGCAGCTCAGGGGGCTCGGGGGCCCAGCATTTT. Translated: CASSSGGSGAQHF.

This chain uses TRBV28 with TRBJ1-4; weak D call: TRBD1 (5 bases). CDR3 size: 22 residues. The V gene lost 5 bases and the J gene lost 5 bases, with 36 bases spanning the gap. Germline CDR1 reads MDHEN; CDR2 reads SYDVKM. CDR3 DNA sequence: TGTGCCAGCAGTGAACCGGGACTCCCGGTTAGGCCCCTGTCCCGGTTAAATGAAAAACTGTTTTTT. Its protein is CASSEPGLPVRPLSRLNEKLFF.

The chain carries TRBV5-1 and TRBJ2-2; the match to TRBD1 covers 8 bases. Germline CDR1 SGHRS, CDR2 YFSETQ. V lost 4 bases to trimming and J lost 5 bases; unmatched junction nucleotides: 7. CDR3 length: 15 residues. The CDR3 loop is CASSQKTGVTGELFF. In DNA, the CDR3 is TGCGCCAGCAGCCAGAAGACAGGGGTGACCGGGGAGCTGTTTTTT.

The V call is TRBV10-2, the J call TRBJ2-3; 9 nucleotides agree with TRBD2. CDR1 and CDR2 from the germline V gene are WSHSY and SAAADI. The CDR3 has 15 amino acids. The V and J ends lost 6 bases and 1 base, in that order; junction bases with no gene match: 5. The CDR3 loop is CASRLRGGGTDTQYF. Written as DNA, the CDR3 is TGCGCCAGCAGACTGCGGGGGGGCGGCACAGATACGCAGTATTTT.

Notes on this clone: One end of the junction fails to match germline, which may point to a read error. The gene calls are TRBV13 and TRBJ1-1, with 7 bases aligning to TRBD1. CDR3 size: 12 residues. Germline CDR1 PRHDT, CDR2 FYEKMQ (reference sequence). The CDR3 bases are TGTGCCAGCAGTTTCGGGACAGCCGGGGGGGGCTTT. It translates to CASSFGTAGGGF. Based on the CDR3 plus reference TRBV13 and TRBJ1-1, the full variable domain is AAGVIQSPRHLIKEKRETATLKCYPIPRHDTVYWYQQGPGQDPQFLISFYEKMQSDKGSIPDRFSAQQFSDYHSELNMSSLELGDSALYFCASSFGTAGGGFGQGTRLTVV.

The V and J genes are TRBV11-2 and TRBJ2-1; D call uncertain. The CDR3 is 12 residues long. Germline CDR1 is SGHAT and CDR2 is FQNNGV. The V end lost 5 bases, the J end lost 8 bases, and 10 bases lay between the germline ends. The chain's CDR3 is CASSPYPHEQFF. CDR3 DNA: TGTGCCAGCAGCCCCTACCCGCATGAGCAGTTCTTC.

This clone was recorded a few times. The chain links TRBV7-8 to TRBJ1-6; D is ambiguous. CDR3 length: 13 amino acids. Germline V CDR1 and CDR2: SGHVS, FQNEAQ. V was cut by 8 bases and J by 12 bases, with 17 bases left in between. As DNA, the CDR3 is TGTGCCAGCGTCGGTCGGAAGGAGAAACCCCTCCACTTT. Translated, it gives CASVGRKEKPLHF.

As concerns this clone: At the DNA level, this CDR3 is encoded by other sequences in the same sample as well. The V call is TRBV4-1, the J call TRBJ1-1, with TRBD1 matching 8 bases. The CDR3 has 15 amino acids. The germline CDR1 and CDR2 sequences are MGHRA and YSYEKL. J was trimmed by 5 bases and V by 0 bases; bases with no gene match: 5. Written as DNA, the CDR3 is TGCGCCAGCAGCCAAGATCCAGGGGGCTTAACTGAAGCTTTCTTT. It codes for CASSQDPGGLTEAFF.

The V gene is TRBV29-1, the J gene TRBJ1-2; TRBD1 is a possible D gene (6 bases). The CDR3 sequence is 13 residues long. Germline V CDR1 and CDR2: SQVTM, ANQGSEA. Trimming removed 6 bases from V and 7 bases from J, with 18 bases in between. The chain's CDR3 is CSVFVTGKGGYTF. As DNA, the CDR3 is TGCAGCGTCTTCGTAACAGGGAAGGGTGGCTACACCTTC.

The chain couples TRBV5-1 to TRBJ2-1; D is possibly TRBD2 (6 bases). Germline V gives CDR1 SGHRS, CDR2 YFSETQ. This CDR3 spans 15 amino acids. V was shortened by 6 bases and J by 9 bases, with 22 bases between the two germline ends. As DNA, the CDR3 is TGCGCCAGCATCCGAGGACTACCCGGAGATAGTGAGCAGTTCTTC. It translates to CASIRGLPGDSEQFF.

Of note for this clone: Other DNA sequences in this sample translate to the same CDR3. This chain links TRBV2 with TRBJ1-2, with 8 nucleotides matching TRBD1. J gave up 4 bases and V 6 bases, and 7 bases lay outside the gene matches. CDR3 size: 14 residues. Germline V gene data show CDR1 as SNHLY and CDR2 as FYNNEI. This chain's CDR3 is CASSPGQGSYGYTF. DNA for the CDR3: TGTGCCAGCAGCCCAGGACAGGGTAGCTATGGCTACACCTTC. Looking up the rest from reference TRBV2 and TRBJ1-2 gives the full variable domain: EPEVTQTPSHQVTQMGQEVILRCVPISNHLYFYWYRQILGQKVEFLVSFYNNEISEKSEIFDDQFSVERPDGSNFTLKIRSTKLEDSAMYFCASSPGQGSYGYTFGSGTRLTVV.

V usage is TRBV5-1 and J usage is TRBJ2-3, with 7 positions matching TRBD2. Germline loops: CDR1 SGHRS, CDR2 YFSETQ. The junction had 4 bases not matched to a gene; V was cut back by 2 bases and J by 1 base. The CDR3 totals 15 residues. The CDR3 DNA is TGCGCCAGCAGCTTAGTAGCGGGCGGCACAGATACGCAGTATTTT. This gives the protein CASSLVAGGTDTQYF.

The V call is TRBV7-9, the J call TRBJ1-1, with D tentatively TRBD1 (5 bases). The CDR3 is made up of 12 amino acids. The germline CDR1 and CDR2 sequences are SEHNR and FQNEAQ (reference sequence). V was shortened by 6 bases and J by 5 bases, with 10 bases between the two germline ends. CDR3 in DNA: TGTGCCAGCAGAACAAAGGGGACTGAAGCTTTCTTT. This codes for CASRTKGTEAFF.

In the case of this clone: Other DNA sequences in the same sample also yield this CDR3. CDR3 in amino acids: CASSLQSNYGYTF. The CDR3 DNA follows: TGTGCCAGCAGCCTGCAGTCAAACTATGGCTACACCTTC. The V and J genes are TRBV7-2 and TRBJ1-2; no definite D call. V lost 5 bases and J lost 2, with 9 bases in between. Germline CDR1 reads SGHTA; CDR2 reads FQGNSA. The length of the CDR3 is 13 residues.

The J gene is TRBJ1-2, the V gene TRBV30; possibly TRBD1 for D (5 bases). The V and J ends lost 1 base and 4 bases respectively, with 16 bases between them. Germline V gene data show CDR1 as GTSNPN and CDR2 as SVGIG (reference sequence). The CDR3 spans 15 residues. The CDR3 sequence: CAWSASGKQAYGYTF. In DNA, the CDR3 is TGTGCCTGGAGTGCTTCGGGTAAACAGGCCTATGGCTACACCTTC.